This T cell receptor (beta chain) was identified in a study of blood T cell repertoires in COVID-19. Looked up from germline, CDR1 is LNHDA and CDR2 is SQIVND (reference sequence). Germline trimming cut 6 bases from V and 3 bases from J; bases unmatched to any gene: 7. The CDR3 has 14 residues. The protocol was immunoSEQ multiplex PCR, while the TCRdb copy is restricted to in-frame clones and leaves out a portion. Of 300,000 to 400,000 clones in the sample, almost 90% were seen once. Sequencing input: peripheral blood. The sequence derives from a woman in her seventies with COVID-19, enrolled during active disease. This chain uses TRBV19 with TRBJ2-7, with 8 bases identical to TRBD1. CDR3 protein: CASRSGTGVYEQYF. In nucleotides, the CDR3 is TGTGCCAGTAGATCCGGGACAGGAGTCTACGAGCAGTACTTC.